This T cell receptor beta chain was found in a study of shared clonotypes between healthy human individuals. Produced via immunoSEQ multiplex PCR; TCRdb's table is partial and in-frame only. The table lists over 2 million clones, over 85% of them singletons. CDR3 length: 15 residues. Germline V CDR1 and CDR2: SNHLY, FYNNEI. V lost 6 bases, J lost 0 bases, and 3 bases stayed unmatched. In the case of this clone: What it binds is unknown.

Findings of the study overall: A generally larger estimated richness was seen in naive subsets than in memory subsets. In a handful of donors, about 5% of naive CD4 clonotypes appeared in common.

CD45RO-negative, CCR7-selected cells formed the naive CD8 fraction, which excluded terminally differentiated effector memory CD45RA+ cells. V usage is TRBV2 and J usage is TRBJ1-3; 9 bases agree with TRBD1. The specimen was naive CD8+ T cells sorted from blood. The clonotype comes from a young man in good health. CDR3 protein: CASSWDRDSGNTIYF. The DNA for the CDR3 is TGTGCCAGCAGCTGGGACAGGGACTCTGGAAACACCATATATTTT. Using reference TRBV2 and TRBJ1-3 for the parts outside the CDR3, the full variable domain is EPEVTQTPSHQVTQMGQEVILRCVPISNHLYFYWYRQILGQKVEFLVSFYNNEISEKSEIFDDQFSVERPDGSNFTLKIRSTKLEDSAMYFCASSWDRDSGNTIYFGEGSWLTVV.